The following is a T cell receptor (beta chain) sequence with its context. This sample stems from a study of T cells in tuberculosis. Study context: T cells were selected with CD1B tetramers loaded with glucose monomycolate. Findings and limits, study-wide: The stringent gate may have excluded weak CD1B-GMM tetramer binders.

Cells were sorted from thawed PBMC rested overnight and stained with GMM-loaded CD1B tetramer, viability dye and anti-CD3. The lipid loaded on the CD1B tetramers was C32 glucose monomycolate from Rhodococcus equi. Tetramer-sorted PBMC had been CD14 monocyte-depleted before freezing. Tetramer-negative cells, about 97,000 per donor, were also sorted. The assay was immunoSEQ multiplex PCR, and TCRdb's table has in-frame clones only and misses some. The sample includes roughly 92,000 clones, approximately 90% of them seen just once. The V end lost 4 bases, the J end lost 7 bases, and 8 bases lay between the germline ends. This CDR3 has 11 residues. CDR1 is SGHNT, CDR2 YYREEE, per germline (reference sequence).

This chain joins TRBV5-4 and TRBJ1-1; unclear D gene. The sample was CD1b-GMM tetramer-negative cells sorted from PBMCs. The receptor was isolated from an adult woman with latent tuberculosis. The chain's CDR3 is CASSKSNEAFF. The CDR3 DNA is TGTGCCAGCAGCAAATCTAATGAAGCTTTCTTT.